This T cell receptor beta chain is from a study of cytomegalovirus exposure and HLA in healthy donors (dated by TCRdb to about 2017). In the study overall: The 500 to 700 repertoires of the first cohort and the 120 validation repertoires were produced on the same platform, according to a later analysis. To predict cytomegalovirus infection status, the study brought together high-throughput TCR immunosequencing, statistical association of individual TCRs with disease status, and machine learning. The aim of the study was to test whether cataloging public T cell receptors could identify signatures of past pathogen exposure. In addition to the first cohort of 500 to 850 subjects, a separate validation cohort of 120 different subjects was used.

About this clone: Its antigen is not yet known. No much larger clone exists at a distance of one base, and base qualities are not known.

The donors belonged to the validation cohort of about 120 subjects, which was separate from the approximately 700-subject first cohort. Trimming takes 1 base off V and 5 bases off J; junction bases not matched to a gene: 6. The CDR3 runs 15 amino acids, cysteine and phenylalanine included. The sequence is cut down to CDR3 DNA, 45 bases in frame from base 1. Sequences SQVTM (CDR1) and ANQGSEA (CDR2) are obtained from the germline V gene. Libraries were built with the immunoSEQ multiplex PCR assay. Concerning the study's data processing: A statistical classification framework was built for diagnosing cytomegalovirus status from the catalog of TCR beta chain sequences. TCRdb stores this immuneACCESS table with in-frame sequences only. Part of the clones is absent; in the studies checked, under half of the shortfall reflects unresolved V genes, and no reason is known for the rest. V and J calls and clone size follow that table, whereas D and trimming were derived from the DNA. The sample contains 70,000 to 90,000 clones, around four fifths of them found a single time. In total, the top ten clones hold about 3% of the sample.

Study-level results and caveats: In the study, some 180 TCR beta chains were listed as associated with cytomegalovirus. Across donors, most TCR sequences were observed very rarely, whereas some public TCRs were present in many individuals. It was suggested by the authors that the approach could potentially be generalized to other disease states and immunological phenotypes. In vitro tests confirmed that three of the cytomegalovirus-associated TCR beta chains recognize cytomegalovirus antigens. Cytomegalovirus status was reported to be diagnosed by the classifier with high specificity and sensitivity in both the original and validation cohorts. Of the cluster scores, around 95% were above 0 in a later analysis, which found that TCRs clustered in the first cohort also tended to co-occur in the 120 or so validation repertoires. All 120 or so repertoires were used to score co-occurrence in the validation cohort in a later analysis, because that analysis had no HLA typing for the cohort.

The TCR was taken from a man aged 30 to 45 in good health and CMV-seronegative. The chain joins TRBV29-1 to TRBJ2-5; 11 nucleotides in the junction match TRBD2. Sequencing was done on a sample of PBMCs. The DNA reads as follows: TGCAGCGTTGAAGGTAGCGGGGGGGTCCGGGAGACCCAGTACTTC. Its coded protein is CSVEGSGGVRETQYF.